This T cell receptor beta chain was identified in a study of blood T cell repertoires in COVID-19. Study-level information: Material from acute and convalescent COVID-19 was sourced from the United States, Italy and Spain.

The germline V gene encodes CDR1 GTSNPN and CDR2 SVGIG (reference sequence). This CDR3 is 14 amino acids long. V was pared by 4 bases and J by 7 bases, with 14 bases between. The authors' processing: The assay estimated nucleated cells by amplifying reference gene primers. The table came from immunoSEQ multiplex PCR; TCRdb's copy has only in-frame clones and leaves some out. V, J and clone size are taken as reported in that table, and D and trimming were inferred from the DNA itself. The sample comprises some 270,000 clones, 80% to 90% of which are singletons, and about 0.8% rests with the top ten. The chain uses TRBV30 and TRBJ1-6, with unresolved D. The sequence was collected from a man younger than 45 with acute or convalescent COVID-19. Material: peripheral blood. The CDR3 DNA follows: TGTGCCTGGACAGTGTTTGCCCAGAATTCACCCCTCCACTTT. Translated, it gives CAWTVFAQNSPLHF.